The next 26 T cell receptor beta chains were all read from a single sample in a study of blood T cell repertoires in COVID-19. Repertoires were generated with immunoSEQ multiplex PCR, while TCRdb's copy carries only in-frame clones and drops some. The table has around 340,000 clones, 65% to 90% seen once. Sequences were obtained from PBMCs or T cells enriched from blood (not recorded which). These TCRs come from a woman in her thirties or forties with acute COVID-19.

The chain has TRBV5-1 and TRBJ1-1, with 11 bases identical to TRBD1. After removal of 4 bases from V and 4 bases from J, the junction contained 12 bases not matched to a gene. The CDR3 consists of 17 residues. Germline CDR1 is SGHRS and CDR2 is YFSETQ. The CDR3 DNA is TGCGCCAGCAGCCATGGGACAGGGGGTACTCCTGGCACTGAAGCTTTCTTT. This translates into CASSHGTGGTPGTEAFF. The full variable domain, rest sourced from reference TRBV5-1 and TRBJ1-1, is KAGVTQTPRYLIKTRGQQVTLSCSPISGHRSVSWYQQTPGQGLQFLFEYFSETQRNKGNFPGRFSGRQFSNSRSEMNVSTLELGDSALYLCASSHGTGGTPGTEAFFGQGTRLTVV.

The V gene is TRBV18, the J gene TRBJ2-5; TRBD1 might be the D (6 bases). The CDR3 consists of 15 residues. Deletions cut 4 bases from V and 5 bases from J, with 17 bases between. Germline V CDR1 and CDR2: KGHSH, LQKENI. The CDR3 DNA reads TGTGCCAGCTCACTGGCGGACAGATCAGGGGAGACCCAGTACTTC. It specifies CASSLADRSGETQYF. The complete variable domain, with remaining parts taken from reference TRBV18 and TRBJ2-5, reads NAGVMQNPRHLVRRRGQEARLRCSPMKGHSHVYWYRQLPEEGLKFMVYLQKENIIDESGMPKERFSAEFPKEGPSILRIQQVVRGDSAAYFCASSLADRSGETQYFGPGTRLLVL.

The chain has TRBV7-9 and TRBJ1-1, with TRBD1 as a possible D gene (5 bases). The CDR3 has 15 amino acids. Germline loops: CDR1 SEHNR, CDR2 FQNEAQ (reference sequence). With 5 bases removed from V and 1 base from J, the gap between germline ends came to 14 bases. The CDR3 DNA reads TGTGCCAGCAGCATACAGGTCGGACAGAACACTGAAGCTTTCTTT. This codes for CASSIQVGQNTEAFF. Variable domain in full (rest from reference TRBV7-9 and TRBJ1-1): DTGVSQNPRHKITKRGQNVTFRCDPISEHNRLYWYRQTLGQGPEFLTYFQNEAQLEKSRLLSDRFSAERPKGSFSTLEIQRTEQGDSAMYLCASSIQVGQNTEAFFGQGTRLTVV.

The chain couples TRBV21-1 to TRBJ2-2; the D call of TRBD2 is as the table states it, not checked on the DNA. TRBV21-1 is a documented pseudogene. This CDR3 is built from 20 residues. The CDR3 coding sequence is TGTGCCAGCAGCAATGGCTTGTCGAGTAGCGGGAGCAATGGGACCGGGGAGCTGTTTTTT. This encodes CASSNGLSSSGSNGTGELFF.

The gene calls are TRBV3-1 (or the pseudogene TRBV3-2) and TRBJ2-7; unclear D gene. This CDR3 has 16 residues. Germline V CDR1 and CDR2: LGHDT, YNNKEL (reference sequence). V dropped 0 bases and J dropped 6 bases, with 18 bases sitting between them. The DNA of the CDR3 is TGTGCCAGCAGCCAAGATGGCCTGAGTTTCCCTAGCGAGCAGTACTTC. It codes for CASSQDGLSFPSEQYF.

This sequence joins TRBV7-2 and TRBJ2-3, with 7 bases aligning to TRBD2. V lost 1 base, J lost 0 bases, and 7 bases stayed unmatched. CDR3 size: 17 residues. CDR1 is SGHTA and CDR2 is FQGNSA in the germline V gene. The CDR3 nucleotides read TGTGCCAGCAGCTTAGGGCCATTGGGGGGGAGCACAGATACGCAGTATTTT. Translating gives CASSLGPLGGSTDTQYF.

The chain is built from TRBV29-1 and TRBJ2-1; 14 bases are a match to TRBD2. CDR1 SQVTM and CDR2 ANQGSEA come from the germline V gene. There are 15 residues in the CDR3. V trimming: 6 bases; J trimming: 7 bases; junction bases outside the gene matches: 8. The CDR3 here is CSVPGLAGGQNEQFF. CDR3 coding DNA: TGCAGCGTCCCCGGACTAGCGGGAGGCCAGAATGAGCAGTTCTTC.

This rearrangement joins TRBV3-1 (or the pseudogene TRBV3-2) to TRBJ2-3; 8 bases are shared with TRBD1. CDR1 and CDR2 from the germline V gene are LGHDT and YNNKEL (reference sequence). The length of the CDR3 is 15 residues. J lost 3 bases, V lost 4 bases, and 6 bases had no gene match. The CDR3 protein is CASSPRTGRTDTQYF. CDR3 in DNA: TGTGCCAGCAGCCCCCGGACAGGGCGAACAGATACGCAGTATTTT.

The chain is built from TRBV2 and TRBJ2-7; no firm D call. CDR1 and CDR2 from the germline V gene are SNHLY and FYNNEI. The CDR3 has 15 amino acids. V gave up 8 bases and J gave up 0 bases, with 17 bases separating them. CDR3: CASSPPGASSYEQYF. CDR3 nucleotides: TGTGCCAGCTCACCACCGGGTGCGAGCTCCTACGAGCAGTACTTC.

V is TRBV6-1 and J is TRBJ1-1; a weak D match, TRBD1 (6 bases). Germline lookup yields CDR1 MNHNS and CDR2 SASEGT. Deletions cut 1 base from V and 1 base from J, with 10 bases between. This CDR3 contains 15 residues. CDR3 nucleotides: TGTGCCAGCAGTGAAGTGACAGGCCCGAACACTGAAGCTTTCTTT. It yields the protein CASSEVTGPNTEAFF.

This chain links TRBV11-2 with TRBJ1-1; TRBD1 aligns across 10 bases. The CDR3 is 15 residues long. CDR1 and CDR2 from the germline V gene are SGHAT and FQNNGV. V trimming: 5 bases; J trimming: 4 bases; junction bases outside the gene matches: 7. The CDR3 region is CASSDDRGQGTEAFF. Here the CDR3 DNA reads TGTGCCAGCAGCGACGACAGGGGGCAAGGCACTGAAGCTTTCTTT. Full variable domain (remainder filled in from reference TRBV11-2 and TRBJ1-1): EAGVAQSPRYKIIEKRQSVAFWCNPISGHATLYWYQQILGQGPKLLIQFQNNGVVDDSQLPKDRFSAERLKGVDSTLKIQPAKLEDSAVYLCASSDDRGQGTEAFFGQGTRLTVV.

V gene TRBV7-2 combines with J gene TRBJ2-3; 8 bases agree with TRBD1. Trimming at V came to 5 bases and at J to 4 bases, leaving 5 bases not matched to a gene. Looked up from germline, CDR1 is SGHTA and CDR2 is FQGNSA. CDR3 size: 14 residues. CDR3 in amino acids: CASSKQGGPDTQYF. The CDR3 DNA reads TGTGCCAGCAGCAAACAGGGGGGTCCAGATACGCAGTATTTT. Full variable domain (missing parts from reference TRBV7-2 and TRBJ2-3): GAGVSQSPSNKVTEKGKDVELRCDPISGHTALYWYRQSLGQGLEFLIYFQGNSAPDKSGLPSDRFSAERTGGSVSTLTIQRTQQEDSAVYLCASSKQGGPDTQYFGPGTRLTVL.

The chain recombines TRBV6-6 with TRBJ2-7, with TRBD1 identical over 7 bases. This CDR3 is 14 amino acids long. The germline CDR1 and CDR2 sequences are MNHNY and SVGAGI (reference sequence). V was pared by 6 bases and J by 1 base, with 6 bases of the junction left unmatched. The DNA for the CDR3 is TGTGCCAGCAGACGTCCGGGACAGTCCTACGAGCAGTACTTC. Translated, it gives CASRRPGQSYEQYF.

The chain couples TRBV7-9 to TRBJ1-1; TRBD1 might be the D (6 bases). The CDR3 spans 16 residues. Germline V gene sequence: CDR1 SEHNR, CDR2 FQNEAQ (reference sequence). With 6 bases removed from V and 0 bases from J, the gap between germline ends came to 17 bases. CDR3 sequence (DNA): TGTGCCAGCAGGGCGGCCCAGGGGCTACTGAACACTGAAGCTTTCTTT. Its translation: CASRAAQGLLNTEAFF. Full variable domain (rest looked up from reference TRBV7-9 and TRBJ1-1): DTGVSQNPRHKITKRGQNVTFRCDPISEHNRLYWYRQTLGQGPEFLTYFQNEAQLEKSRLLSDRFSAERPKGSFSTLEIQRTEQGDSAMYLCASRAAQGLLNTEAFFGQGTRLTVV.

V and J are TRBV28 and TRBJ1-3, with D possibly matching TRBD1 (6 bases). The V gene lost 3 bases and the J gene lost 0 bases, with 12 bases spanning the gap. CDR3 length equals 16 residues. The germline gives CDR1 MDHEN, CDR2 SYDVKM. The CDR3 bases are TGTGCCAGCAGTTTGGGGGCGTCTAACTCTGGAAACACCATATATTTT. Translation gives CASSLGASNSGNTIYF.

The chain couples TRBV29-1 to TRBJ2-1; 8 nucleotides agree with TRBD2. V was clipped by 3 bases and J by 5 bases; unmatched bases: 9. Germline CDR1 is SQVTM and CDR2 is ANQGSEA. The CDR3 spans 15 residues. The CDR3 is CSVELASGHNNEQFF. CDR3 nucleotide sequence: TGCAGCGTTGAGTTGGCTAGCGGGCACAACAATGAGCAGTTCTTC.

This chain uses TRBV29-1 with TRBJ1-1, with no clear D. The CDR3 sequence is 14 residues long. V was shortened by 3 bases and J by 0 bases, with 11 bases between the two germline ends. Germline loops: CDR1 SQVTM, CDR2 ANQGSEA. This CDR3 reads CSVEGRLMNTEAFF. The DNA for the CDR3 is TGCAGCGTTGAGGGCAGGTTAATGAACACTGAAGCTTTCTTT.

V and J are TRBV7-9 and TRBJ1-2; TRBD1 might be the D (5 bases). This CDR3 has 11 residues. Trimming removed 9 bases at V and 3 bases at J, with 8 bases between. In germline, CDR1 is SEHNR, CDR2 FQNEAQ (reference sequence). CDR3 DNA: TGTGCCAGTCGGGGGGACTATGGCTACACCTTC. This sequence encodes CASRGDYGYTF. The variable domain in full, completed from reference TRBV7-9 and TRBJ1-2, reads DTGVSQNPRHKITKRGQNVTFRCDPISEHNRLYWYRQTLGQGPEFLTYFQNEAQLEKSRLLSDRFSAERPKGSFSTLEIQRTEQGDSAMYLCASRGDYGYTFGSGTRLTVV.

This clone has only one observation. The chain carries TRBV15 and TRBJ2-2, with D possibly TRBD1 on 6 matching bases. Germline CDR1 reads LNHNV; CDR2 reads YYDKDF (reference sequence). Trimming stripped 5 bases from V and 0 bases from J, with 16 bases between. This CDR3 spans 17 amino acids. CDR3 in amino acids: CATSSPGAKPNTGELFF. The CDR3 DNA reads TGTGCCACCAGCTCCCCAGGGGCCAAACCGAACACCGGGGAGCTGTTTTTT. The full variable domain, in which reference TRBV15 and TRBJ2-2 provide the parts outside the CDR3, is DAMVIQNPRYQVTQFGKPVTLSCSQTLNHNVMYWYQQKSSQAPKLLFHYYDKDFNNEADTPDNFQSRRPNTSFCFLDIRSPGLGDTAMYLCATSSPGAKPNTGELFFGEGSRLTVL.

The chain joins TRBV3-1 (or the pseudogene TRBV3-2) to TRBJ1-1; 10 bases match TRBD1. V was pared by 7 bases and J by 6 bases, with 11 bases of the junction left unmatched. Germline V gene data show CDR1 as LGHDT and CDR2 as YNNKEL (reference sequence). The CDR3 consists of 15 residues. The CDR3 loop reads CASTQRAGQGSEAFF. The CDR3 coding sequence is TGTGCCAGCACCCAGCGGGCGGGACAGGGGTCTGAAGCTTTCTTT.

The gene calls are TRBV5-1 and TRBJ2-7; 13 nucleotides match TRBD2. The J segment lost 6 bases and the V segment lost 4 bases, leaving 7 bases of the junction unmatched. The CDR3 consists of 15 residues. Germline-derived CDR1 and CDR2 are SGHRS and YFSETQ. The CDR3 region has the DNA TGCGCCAGCAGCCGAACTAGCGGGAGGGTGGGCGAGCAGTACTTC. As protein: CASSRTSGRVGEQYF.

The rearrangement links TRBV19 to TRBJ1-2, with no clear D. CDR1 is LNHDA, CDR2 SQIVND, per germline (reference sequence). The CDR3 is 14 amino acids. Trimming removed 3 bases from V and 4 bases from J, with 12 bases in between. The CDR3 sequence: CASSMFWQAYGYTF. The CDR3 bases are TGTGCCAGTAGTATGTTTTGGCAGGCCTATGGCTACACCTTC.

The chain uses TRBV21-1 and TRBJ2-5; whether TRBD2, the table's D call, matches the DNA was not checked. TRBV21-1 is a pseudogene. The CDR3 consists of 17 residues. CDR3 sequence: CASSNPATSGNQETQYF. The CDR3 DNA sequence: TGTGCCAGCAGCAACCCGGCTACTAGCGGGAATCAAGAGACCCAGTACTTC.

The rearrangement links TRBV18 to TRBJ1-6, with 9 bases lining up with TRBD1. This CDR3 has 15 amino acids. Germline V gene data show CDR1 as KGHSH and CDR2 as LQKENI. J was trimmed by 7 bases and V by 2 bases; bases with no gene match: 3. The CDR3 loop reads CASSPNRGRNSPLHF. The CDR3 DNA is TGTGCCAGCTCACCAAACAGGGGGCGGAATTCACCCCTCCACTTT. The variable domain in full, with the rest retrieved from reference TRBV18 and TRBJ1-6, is NAGVMQNPRHLVRRRGQEARLRCSPMKGHSHVYWYRQLPEEGLKFMVYLQKENIIDESGMPKERFSAEFPKEGPSILRIQQVVRGDSAAYFCASSPNRGRNSPLHFGNGTRLTVT.

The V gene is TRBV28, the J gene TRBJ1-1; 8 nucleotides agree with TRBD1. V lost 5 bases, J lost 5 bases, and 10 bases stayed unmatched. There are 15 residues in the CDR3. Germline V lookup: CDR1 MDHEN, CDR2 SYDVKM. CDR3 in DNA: TGTGCCAGCAGTACCCGGACAGGGTGGTGGACTGAAGCTTTCTTT. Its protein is CASSTRTGWWTEAFF.

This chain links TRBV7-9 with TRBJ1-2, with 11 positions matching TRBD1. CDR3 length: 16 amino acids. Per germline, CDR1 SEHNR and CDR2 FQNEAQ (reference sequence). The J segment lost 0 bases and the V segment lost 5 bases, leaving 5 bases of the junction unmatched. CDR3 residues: CASSPGGQGANYGYTF. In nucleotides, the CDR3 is TGTGCCAGCAGCCCTGGGGGACAGGGGGCTAACTATGGCTACACCTTC.